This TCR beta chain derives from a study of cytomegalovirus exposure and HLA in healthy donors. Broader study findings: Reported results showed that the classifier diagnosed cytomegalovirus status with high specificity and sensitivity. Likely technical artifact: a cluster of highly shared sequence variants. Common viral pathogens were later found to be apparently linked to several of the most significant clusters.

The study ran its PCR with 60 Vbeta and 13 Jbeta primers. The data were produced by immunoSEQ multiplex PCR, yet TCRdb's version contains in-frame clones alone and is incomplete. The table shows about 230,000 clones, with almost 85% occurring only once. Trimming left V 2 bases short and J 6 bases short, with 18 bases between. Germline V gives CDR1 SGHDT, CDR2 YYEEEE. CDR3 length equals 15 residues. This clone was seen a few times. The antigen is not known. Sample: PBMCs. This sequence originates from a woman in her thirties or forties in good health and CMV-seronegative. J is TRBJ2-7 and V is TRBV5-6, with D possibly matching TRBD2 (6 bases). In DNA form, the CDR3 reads TGTGCCAGCAGCTTTAGGCGGCACCGGGGAGGCGAGCAGTACTTC. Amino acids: CASSFRRHRGGEQYF.